Included here is one T cell receptor (beta chain) sequence, with context. The data were produced by immunoSEQ multiplex PCR, yet TCRdb's version contains in-frame clones alone and is incomplete. The sample lists 650,000 to 800,000 clones, 72% occurring once. The CDR3 spans 14 residues. In germline, CDR1 is SGHAT, CDR2 FQNNGV. Deletions cut 0 bases from V and 9 bases from J, with 12 bases between. This specimen belongs to a study of shared clonotypes between healthy human individuals. Input material: memory CD4+ T cells sorted from blood. Subset denoted: CD45RA-negative fraction. The receptor was derived from a woman aged 30 to 39 in good health. The chain carries TRBV11-2 and TRBJ2-1; D is undetermined. The CDR3 DNA reads TGTGCCAGCAGCTTAGATCGGGCTAGAGGTGAGCAGTTCTTC. It is translated as CASSLDRARGEQFF.